Given below is one T cell receptor beta chain in context. The sample belongs to a study of response to subunit inactivated influenza vaccine. TCRdb recomputed calls from the RT-PCR reads with MiXCR, one row per CDR3 protein. The sample lists about 780,000 distinct CDR3 sequences, less than 20% occurring once. Sample: PBMCs from blood, taken 5 days after vaccination. This TCR derives from a middle-aged man who received an inactivated influenza vaccine.

The DNA of the CDR3 is TGTGCCAGCAGCCAAGATACCGCGGGGACCACAGATACGCAGTATTTT. Its protein product is CASSQDTAGTTDTQYF. The chain joins TRBV4-2 to TRBJ2-3, with D possibly matching TRBD2 (6 bases). Trimming left V 0 bases short and J 2 bases short, with 12 bases between. The CDR3 runs 16 residues. Germline V gene data show CDR1 as LGHNA and CDR2 as YNFKEQ.